This TCR beta chain was captured by sequencing in a study of T cells after posttransplantation cyclophosphamide. Sequencing used immunoSEQ multiplex PCR; TCRdb keeps in-frame clones, though not all of them. The sample shows 15,000 to 20,000 clones, approximately 81% of them seen only once. With respect to this clone: Its antigen is unknown.

Study conclusions and caveats: Later post-transplant blood repertoires were often dominated by donor CD8+ memory clones. After PTCy, TRB diversity resembled that of CNI/methotrexate controls.

Methotrexate plus calcineurin inhibitor accompanied controls' myeloablative marrow transplants; sampling was 1 year later. The trim removed 4 bases at V and 7 bases at J, leaving 12 bases unmatched. CDR3 length: 15 residues. The germline CDR1 and CDR2 sequences are KGHSH and LQKENI. The J gene is TRBJ2-7, the V gene TRBV18; TRBD1 aligns across 8 bases. Sequencing used PBMCs, obtained after allogeneic stem cell transplant with calcineurin inhibitor and methotrexate. The clonotype was recovered from a female patient aged 18 to 30 who received an allogeneic stem cell transplant from an unrelated donor, was CMV-positive, and had acute and chronic GVHD. A subset of T cells may come from the graft donor. CDR3 amino acids: CASSQDRARSIEQYF. The CDR3 DNA is TGTGCCAGCTCACAGGACAGGGCGCGTTCGATTGAGCAGTACTTC.